This note documents a single T cell receptor beta chain sequence. J was trimmed by 5 bases and V by 3 bases; bases with no gene match: 3. Germline V CDR1 and CDR2: SGHDN, FVKESK. The CDR3 totals 13 residues. The data were taken from a study of blood T cell repertoires in COVID-19. About the research overall: The samples span acute and convalescent COVID-19 from the United States, Italy and Spain. T cells, B-cell-depleted T cells, or PBMCs provided the cDNA or gDNA that served as material.

In the source study's methods: Nucleated cell counts were estimated from reference gene primer amplification. Generated by immunoSEQ multiplex PCR, the TCRdb table keeps only in-frame clones and is missing some. V, J and clone size are those of that table, while D and trimming were read from the DNA. The sample consists of tens of thousands of clones, approximately 88% of them appearing once. The receptor's source is a man over 45 with active COVID-19. Sequenced input: peripheral blood. The chain joins TRBV14 to TRBJ2-5; 7 positions match TRBD1. CDR3 sequence reads: CASSHYRGETQYF. The CDR3 bases are TGTGCCAGCAGCCACTACAGGGGTGAGACCCAGTACTTC. The whole variable domain, filled in from reference TRBV14 and TRBJ2-5, reads EAGVTQFPSHSVIEKGQTVTLRCDPISGHDNLYWYRRVMGKEIKFLLHFVKESKQDESGMPNNRFLAERTGGTYSTLKVQPAELEDSGVYFCASSHYRGETQYFGPGTRLLVL.